The clone carrying this TCR beta chain was found a few times. Under the authors' procedure: From reference gene primer amplification, estimates of nucleated cell counts were derived. Assay used: immunoSEQ multiplex PCR; TCRdb lists only in-frame clones, some missing. For V, J and clone size, that table is used; D and trimming come from the DNA. This sample has about 300,000 clones, with approximately 91% found just once. The sample originates from a study of blood T cell repertoires in COVID-19. Study-wide background: Sites across the United States, Italy and Spain contributed samples from acute and convalescent COVID-19. From T cells, B-cell-depleted T cells, or PBMCs came the material, which was cDNA or gDNA.

Seattle cases were enrolled at active infection and followed longitudinally. CDR3 length: 16 amino acids. V was pared by 4 bases and J by 1 base, with 16 bases between. Germline values: CDR1 SGHVS, CDR2 FNYEAQ. Sequenced material: peripheral blood. The TCR comes from a woman between 25 and 40 years old with COVID-19, enrolled during active disease. This sequence joins TRBV7-6 and TRBJ1-1; D is undetermined. Here the CDR3 DNA reads TGTGCCAGCAGCTCCCGTGCGGTCGCCACGAACACTGAAGCTTTCTTT. Protein sequence: CASSSRAVATNTEAFF.